The next 3 T cell receptor beta chains were all read from a single sample in a study of cytomegalovirus exposure and HLA in healthy donors (TCRdb year 2017). The library relied on the immunoSEQ multiplex PCR assay. The multiplex PCR relied on a mix of 60 forward primers for TCR Vbeta segments and 13 reverse primers for TCR Jbeta segments. TCRdb's version of the immuneACCESS table is confined to in-frame rearrangements and falls short of the full clone set. An unresolved V gene accounts for under half of the shortfall where checked; the remainder is of unknown origin. Counted in this sample were about 83,000 clones; 78% of them appeared once. The ten most abundant clones make up 5.9% of the sample. Sequencing input: PBMCs. These TCRs come from a man younger than 35 in good health and CMV-seropositive.

A few counts support this clone. The CDR3 loop is CASSQASSGPGYEQYF. The CDR3 DNA is TGCGCCAGCAGCCAGGCCAGTAGCGGGCCCGGGTACGAGCAGTACTTC. The gene calls are TRBV4-1 and TRBJ2-7, with 7 nucleotides matching TRBD2. The CDR3 consists of 16 residues. Germline-derived CDR1 and CDR2 are MGHRA and YSYEKL. V shed 3 bases, J shed 4 bases, and the junction held 12 bases outside the gene matches.

The chain links TRBV29-1 to TRBJ2-3; 8 nucleotides line up with TRBD2. Germline values: CDR1 SQVTM, CDR2 ANQGSEA. V lost 5 bases, J lost 2 bases, and 6 bases stayed unmatched. The CDR3 sequence is 14 residues long. The CDR3 bases are TGCAGCGTTTCAACTAGCGGAAACACAGATACGCAGTATTTT. This codes for CSVSTSGNTDTQYF.

The chain has TRBV6-5 and TRBJ2-7; 9 bases are a match to TRBD2. J lost 5 bases, V lost 4 bases, and 9 bases had no gene match. The length of the CDR3 is 15 residues. In germline, CDR1 is MNHEY, CDR2 SVGAGI. This CDR3 reads CASSSLFLAGNEQYF. DNA of the CDR3: TGTGCCAGCAGTTCCCTGTTCCTAGCGGGAAACGAGCAGTACTTC.